The 3 T cell receptor beta chains listed next were all sequenced from one sample in a study of molecular identifiers for immune sequencing clone quantification. Each CDR3 protein gets one entry after TCRdb re-called the PCR reads with MiXCR. Among 400,000 to 600,000 distinct CDR3 sequences listed, 20% to 25% were seen once. What was sequenced was naive CD8+ T cells from blood, with Jurkat cell RNA spiked in. Stated subset: FACS-sorted CD8+CD4-CCR7+CD45RA+ naive T cells. The source is a human donor in good health. Some libraries in this study had Jurkat cell RNA spiked in.

The rearrangement links TRBV27 to TRBJ1-1; possible D gene TRBD1, 6 bases. CDR1 is MNHEY, CDR2 SMNVEV, per germline (reference sequence). The CDR3 has 15 amino acids. Trimming removed 7 bases at V and 0 bases at J, with 15 bases between. Written as DNA, the CDR3 is TGTGCCAGCAACTTCTACAGGGACTTGAACACTGAAGCTTTCTTT. Translated, it gives CASNFYRDLNTEAFF.

This clonotype turned up a few times. The chain links TRBV7-9 to TRBJ2-5, with D perhaps matching TRBD1 (6 bases). Germline assignment: CDR1 SEHNR and CDR2 FQNEAQ (reference sequence). The V gene lost 1 base and the J gene lost 5 bases, with 14 bases spanning the gap. This CDR3 is 15 amino acids long. DNA of the CDR3: TGTGCCAGCAGCTTAGGGGTAGGACAGTTGGAGACCCAGTACTTC. Amino acids: CASSLGVGQLETQYF.

The sample holds many counts of this clonotype. The chain combines TRBV19 with TRBJ2-7; no reliable D call. Looked up from germline, CDR1 is LNHDA and CDR2 is SQIVND (reference sequence). The CDR3 sequence is 14 residues long. Deletions cut 7 bases from V and 0 bases from J, with 13 bases between. CDR3 sequence (DNA): TGTGCCAGTAATGAGGCGGTTAGCTCCTACGAGCAGTACTTC. Translating it yields CASNEAVSSYEQYF.